The T cell receptor beta chain described here comes from a study of identical twins. Study-level findings and limits: Where out-of-frame alpha sequences were twin-shared, they showed excess low generation probability.

CDR3 length: 14 amino acids. Germline loops: CDR1 SGHAT, CDR2 FQDESV (reference sequence). Trimming cost V 5 bases and J 9 bases; bases outside gene matches: 9. TCRdb re-called the 5' RACE reads through MiXCR, storing one row per CDR3 protein. The sample contains about 570,000 distinct CDR3 sequences, 7.5% to 10% of which appear only once. This clonotype was detected a few times. The target antigen is unknown. Another study also made use of these data, one on yellow fever vaccine responses in identical twins.

The gene calls are TRBV11-1 and TRBJ2-1, with 8 bases identical to TRBD2. Sequenced sample: PBMCs. The clonotype was recovered from a woman under 30 in good health. CDR3 DNA sequence: TGTGCCAGCAGCCAGCGGGAGAGGGACTTTGAGCAGTTCTTC. It yields the protein CASSQRERDFEQFF.